The 6 T cell receptor beta chains in this list originate from one sample, sequenced in a study of T-cell reconstitution after alpha-beta-depleted transplantation in children. This sample's TCRbeta library carried unique molecular identifier barcodes. In TCRdb, the PCR reads were re-called with MiXCR into one record per CDR3 protein. Seen here are under 850,000 distinct CDR3 sequences, roughly 13% observed once, and the top ten hold roughly 0.77%. The sample consisted of PBMCs, taken before TCRalphabeta/CD19-depleted stem cell transplant. These receptors were obtained from a girl under 10 years old with congenital amegakaryocytic thrombocytopenia, due to receive a stem cell transplant.

Regarding this clonotype: At one of its ends the junction is not consistent with the germline gene, which may arise from a read error. This rearrangement joins TRBV5-1 to TRBJ2-3; TRBD2 matches at 10 bases. The germline gives CDR1 SGHRS, CDR2 YFSETQ. This CDR3 is built from 16 residues. The CDR3 spells CASSFSVAGGRNTQFF. CDR3 sequence (DNA): TGCGCCAGCAGCTTCTCGGTAGCGGGAGGAAGGAATACGCAGTTTTTT.

This clonotype was observed at least ten times. V is TRBV5-1 and J is TRBJ2-7; D call uncertain. Germline V lookup: CDR1 SGHRS, CDR2 YFSETQ. V gave up 2 bases and J gave up 0 bases, with 15 bases separating them. The CDR3 has 16 amino acids. The CDR3 DNA reads as TGCGCCAGCAGCTTAATGGCAGACTGGGGCTCCTACGAGCAGTACTTC. Its protein is CASSLMADWGSYEQYF. Based on the CDR3 plus reference TRBV5-1 and TRBJ2-7, the full variable domain is KAGVTQTPRYLIKTRGQQVTLSCSPISGHRSVSWYQQTPGQGLQFLFEYFSETQRNKGNFPGRFSGRQFSNSRSEMNVSTLELGDSALYLCASSLMADWGSYEQYFGPGTRLTVT.

In this sample, this clonotype turned up a few times. The chain carries TRBV12-3 or TRBV12-4 and TRBJ1-5; D ambiguous. Trimming cost V 7 bases and J 0 bases, with 7 bases left between them. CDR3 length: 13 amino acids. CDR3: CASTPSSNQPQHF. The DNA of the CDR3 is TGTGCCAGCACACCTAGTAGCAATCAGCCCCAGCATTTT.

This clonotype was counted many times. The rearrangement links TRBV5-8 to TRBJ1-1; 10 nucleotides agree with TRBD1. Germline trimming cut 5 bases from V and 4 bases from J; bases unmatched to any gene: 2. Germline CDR1 and CDR2: SGHTS and YDEGEE. The CDR3 loop spans 13 amino acids. CDR3 bases: TGTGCCAGCAGGGACAGGGGGGGCACTGAAGCTTTCTTT. Its protein product is CASRDRGGTEAFF. Full variable domain (missing parts from reference TRBV5-8 and TRBJ1-1): EAGVTQSPTHLIKTRGQQATLRCSPISGHTSVYWYQQALGLGLQFLLWYDEGEERNRGNFPPRFSGRQFPNYSSELNVNALELEDSALYLCASRDRGGTEAFFGQGTRLTVV.

This clonotype showed up just a few times. The V gene is TRBV5-1, the J gene TRBJ2-5; 7 bases fit TRBD1. Germline V lookup: CDR1 SGHRS, CDR2 YFSETQ. J gave up 5 bases and V 4 bases, and 14 bases lay outside the gene matches. There are 16 residues in the CDR3. In nucleotides, the CDR3 is TGCGCCAGCAGCATAAGACAGGGAAGGGGGTCGGAGACCCAGTACTTC. Its protein product is CASSIRQGRGSETQYF.

The chain has TRBV7-9 and TRBJ2-3, with TRBD2 as a possible D gene (5 bases). V dropped 4 bases and J dropped 2 bases, with 10 bases sitting between them. The CDR3 totals 14 residues. Per germline, CDR1 SEHNR and CDR2 FQNEAQ (reference sequence). Here the CDR3 DNA reads TGTGCCAGCAGCTACCCTAGCCCCACAGATACGCAGTATTTT. Amino acids: CASSYPSPTDTQYF.